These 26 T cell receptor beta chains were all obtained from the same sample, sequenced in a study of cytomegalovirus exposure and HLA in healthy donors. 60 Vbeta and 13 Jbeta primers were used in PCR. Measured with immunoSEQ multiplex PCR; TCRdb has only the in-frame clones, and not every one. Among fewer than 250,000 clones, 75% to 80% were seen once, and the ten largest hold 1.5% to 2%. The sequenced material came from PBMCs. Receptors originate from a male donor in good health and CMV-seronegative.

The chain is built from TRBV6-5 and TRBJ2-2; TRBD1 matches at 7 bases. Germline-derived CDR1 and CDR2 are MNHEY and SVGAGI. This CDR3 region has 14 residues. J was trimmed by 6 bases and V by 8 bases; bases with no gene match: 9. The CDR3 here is CASLTQGSAGELFF. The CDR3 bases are TGTGCCAGCTTGACACAGGGGTCCGCCGGGGAGCTGTTTTTT.

CDR3 loop: CASSQITRNTEAFF. CDR3 sequence (DNA): TGCGCCAGCAGCCAAATCACTAGGAACACTGAAGCTTTCTTT. V is TRBV4-1 and J is TRBJ1-1; D call uncertain. Trimming stripped 2 bases from V and 1 base from J, with 8 bases between. The CDR3 is made up of 14 amino acids. The germline gives CDR1 MGHRA, CDR2 YSYEKL.

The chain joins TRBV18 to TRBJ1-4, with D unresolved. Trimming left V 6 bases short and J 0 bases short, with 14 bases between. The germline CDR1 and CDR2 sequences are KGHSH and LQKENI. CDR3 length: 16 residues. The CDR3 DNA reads TGTGCCAGCTCGCGGGCGCTTCCTGCAACTAATGAAAAACTGTTTTTT. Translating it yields CASSRALPATNEKLFF. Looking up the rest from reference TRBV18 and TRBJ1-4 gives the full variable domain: NAGVMQNPRHLVRRRGQEARLRCSPMKGHSHVYWYRQLPEEGLKFMVYLQKENIIDESGMPKERFSAEFPKEGPSILRIQQVVRGDSAAYFCASSRALPATNEKLFFGSGTQLSVL.

The CDR3 reads CASSLEQTYEQYF. The CDR3 nucleotides read TGCGCCAGCAGCTTGGAACAGACCTACGAGCAGTACTTC. This rearrangement joins TRBV5-1 to TRBJ2-7; no definite D call. Germline V gives CDR1 SGHRS, CDR2 YFSETQ. The CDR3 totals 13 residues. Trimming pared 0 bases from V and 2 bases from J, leaving 6 bases between. Supplemented by reference TRBV5-1 and TRBJ2-7, the full variable domain reads KAGVTQTPRYLIKTRGQQVTLSCSPISGHRSVSWYQQTPGQGLQFLFEYFSETQRNKGNFPGRFSGRQFSNSRSEMNVSTLELGDSALYLCASSLEQTYEQYFGPGTRLTVT.

This CDR3 reads CASSKTSGYEQYF. The DNA for the CDR3 is TGTGCCAGCAGCAAGACTAGCGGGTACGAGCAGTACTTC. This chain connects TRBV7-3 to TRBJ2-7; 10 bases agree with TRBD2. Germline values: CDR1 SGHTA, CDR2 FQGTGA. The CDR3 has 13 residues. V gave up 5 bases and J gave up 4 bases; unmatched junction bases: 2.

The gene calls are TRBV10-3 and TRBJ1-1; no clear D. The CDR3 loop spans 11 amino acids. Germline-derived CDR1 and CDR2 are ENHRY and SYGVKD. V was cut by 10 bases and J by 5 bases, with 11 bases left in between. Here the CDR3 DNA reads TGTGCCACCGAGGGTGTGACTGAAGCTTTCTTT. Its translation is CATEGVTEAFF.

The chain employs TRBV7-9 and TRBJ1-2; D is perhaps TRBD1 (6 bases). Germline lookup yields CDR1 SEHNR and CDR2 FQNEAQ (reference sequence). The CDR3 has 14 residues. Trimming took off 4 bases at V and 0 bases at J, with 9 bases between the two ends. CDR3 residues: CASSSGTTNYGYTF. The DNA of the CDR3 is TGTGCCAGCAGCTCTGGGACAACTAACTATGGCTACACCTTC.

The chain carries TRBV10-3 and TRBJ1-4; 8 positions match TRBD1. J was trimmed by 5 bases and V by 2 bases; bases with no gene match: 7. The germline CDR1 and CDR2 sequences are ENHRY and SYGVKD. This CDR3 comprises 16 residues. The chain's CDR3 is CAISEGRGLLNEKLFF. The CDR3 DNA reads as TGTGCCATCAGTGAGGGCAGGGGGCTCTTAAATGAAAAACTGTTTTTT.

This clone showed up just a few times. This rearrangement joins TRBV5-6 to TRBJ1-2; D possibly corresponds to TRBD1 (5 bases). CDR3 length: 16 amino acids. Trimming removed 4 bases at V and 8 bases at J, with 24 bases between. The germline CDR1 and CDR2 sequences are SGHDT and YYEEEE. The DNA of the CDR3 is TGTGCCAGCAGCCCCTGGGGGAGGCAGGGCCCAGGGGGCTACACCTTC. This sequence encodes CASSPWGRQGPGGYTF.

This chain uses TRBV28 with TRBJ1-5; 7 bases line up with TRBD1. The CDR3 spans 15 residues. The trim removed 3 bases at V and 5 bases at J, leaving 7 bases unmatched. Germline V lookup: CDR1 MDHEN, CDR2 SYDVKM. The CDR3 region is CASSLPRGDDQPQHF. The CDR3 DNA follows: TGTGCCAGCAGTTTGCCCAGGGGGGACGATCAGCCCCAGCATTTT.

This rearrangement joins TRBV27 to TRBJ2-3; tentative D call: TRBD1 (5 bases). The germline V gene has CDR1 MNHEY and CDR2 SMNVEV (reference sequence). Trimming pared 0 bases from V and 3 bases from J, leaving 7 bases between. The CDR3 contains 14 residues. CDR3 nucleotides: TGTGCCAGCAGTTTATCGGGGCCGACAGATACGCAGTATTTT. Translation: CASSLSGPTDTQYF.

CDR3 nucleotides: TGCGCCAGCAGCCCTTTGACAGGGGGCGCCGAGCAGTACTTC. It specifies CASSPLTGGAEQYF. The chain links TRBV5-1 to TRBJ2-7; the match to TRBD1 covers 10 bases. The ends lost 4 bases at V and 6 bases at J; junction bases unmatched: 7. Germline lookup yields CDR1 SGHRS and CDR2 YFSETQ. This CDR3 has 14 residues.

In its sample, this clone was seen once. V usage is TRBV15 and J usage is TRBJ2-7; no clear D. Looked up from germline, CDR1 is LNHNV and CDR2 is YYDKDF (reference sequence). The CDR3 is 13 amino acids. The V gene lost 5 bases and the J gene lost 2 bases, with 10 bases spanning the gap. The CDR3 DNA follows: TGTGCCACCAGCCCCCCTTTTACCTACGAGCAGTACTTC. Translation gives CATSPPFTYEQYF.

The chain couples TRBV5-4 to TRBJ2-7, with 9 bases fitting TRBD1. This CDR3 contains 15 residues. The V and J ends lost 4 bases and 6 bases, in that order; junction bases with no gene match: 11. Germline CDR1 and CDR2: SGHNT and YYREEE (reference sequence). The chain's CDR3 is CASSPQDTGGAEQYF. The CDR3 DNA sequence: TGTGCCAGCAGCCCCCAGGATACAGGGGGCGCCGAGCAGTACTTC.

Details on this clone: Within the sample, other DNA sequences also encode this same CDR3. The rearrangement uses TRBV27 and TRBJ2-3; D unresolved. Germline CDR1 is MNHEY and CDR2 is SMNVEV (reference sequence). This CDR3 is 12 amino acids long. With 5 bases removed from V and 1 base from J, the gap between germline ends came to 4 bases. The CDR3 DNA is TGTGCCAGCAGTCCCGGCACAGATACGCAGTATTTT. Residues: CASSPGTDTQYF.

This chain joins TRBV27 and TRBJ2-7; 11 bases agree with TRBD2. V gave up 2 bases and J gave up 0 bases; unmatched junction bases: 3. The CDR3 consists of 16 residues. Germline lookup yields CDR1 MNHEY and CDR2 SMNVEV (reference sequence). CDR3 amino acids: CASSLRTSGFSYEQYF. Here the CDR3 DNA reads TGTGCCAGCAGTTTACGGACTAGCGGGTTCTCCTACGAGCAGTACTTC.

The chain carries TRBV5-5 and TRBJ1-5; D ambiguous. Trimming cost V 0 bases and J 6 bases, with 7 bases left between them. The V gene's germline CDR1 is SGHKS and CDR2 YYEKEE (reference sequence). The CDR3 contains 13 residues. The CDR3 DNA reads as TGTGCCAGCAGCTTGGAGTTGGCTCAGCCCCAGCATTTT. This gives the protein CASSLELAQPQHF.

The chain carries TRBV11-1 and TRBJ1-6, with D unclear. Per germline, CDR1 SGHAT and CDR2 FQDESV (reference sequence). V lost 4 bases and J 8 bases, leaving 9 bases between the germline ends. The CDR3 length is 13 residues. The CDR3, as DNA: TGTGCCAGCAGCTACGCGATTGATTCACCCCTCCACTTT. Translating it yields CASSYAIDSPLHF.

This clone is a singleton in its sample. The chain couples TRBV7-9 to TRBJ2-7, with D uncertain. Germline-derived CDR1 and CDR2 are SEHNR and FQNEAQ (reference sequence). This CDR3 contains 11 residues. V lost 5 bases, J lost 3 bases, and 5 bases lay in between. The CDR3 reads CASSKLYEQYF. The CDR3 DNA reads TGTGCCAGCAGCAAGCTCTACGAGCAGTACTTC.

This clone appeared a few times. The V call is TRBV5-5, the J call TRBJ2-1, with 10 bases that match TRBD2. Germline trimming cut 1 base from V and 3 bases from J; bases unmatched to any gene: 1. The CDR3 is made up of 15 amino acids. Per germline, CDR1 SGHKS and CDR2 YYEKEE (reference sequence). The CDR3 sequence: CASSLLAGGYNEQFF. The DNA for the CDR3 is TGTGCCAGCAGCTTGTTAGCGGGAGGCTACAATGAGCAGTTCTTC.

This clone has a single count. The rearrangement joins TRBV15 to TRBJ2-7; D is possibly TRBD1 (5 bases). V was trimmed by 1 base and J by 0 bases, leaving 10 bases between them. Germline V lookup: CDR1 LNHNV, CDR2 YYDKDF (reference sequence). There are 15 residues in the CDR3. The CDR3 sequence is CATSRAPQGSYEQYF. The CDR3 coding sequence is TGTGCCACCAGCAGAGCTCCCCAGGGCTCCTACGAGCAGTACTTC.

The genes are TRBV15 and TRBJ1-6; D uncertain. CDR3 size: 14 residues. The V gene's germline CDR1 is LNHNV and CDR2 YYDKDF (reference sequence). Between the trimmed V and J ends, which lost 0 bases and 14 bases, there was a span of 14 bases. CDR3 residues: CATSRDGQELTLHF. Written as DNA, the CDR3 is TGTGCCACCAGCAGAGATGGGCAGGAACTCACCCTCCACTTT.

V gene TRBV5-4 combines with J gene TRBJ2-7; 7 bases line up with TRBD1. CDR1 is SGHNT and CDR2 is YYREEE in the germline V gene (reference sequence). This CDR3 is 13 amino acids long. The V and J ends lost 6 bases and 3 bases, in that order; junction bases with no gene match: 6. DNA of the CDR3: TGTGCCAGCAATCGACAGGGTGACTACGAGCAGTACTTC. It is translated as CASNRQGDYEQYF.

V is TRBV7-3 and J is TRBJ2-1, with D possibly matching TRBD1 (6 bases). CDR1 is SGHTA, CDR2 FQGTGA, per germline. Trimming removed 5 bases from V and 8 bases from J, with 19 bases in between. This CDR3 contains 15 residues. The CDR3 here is CASSVRTALGDEQFF. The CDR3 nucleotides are TGTGCCAGCAGCGTGAGGACAGCGTTAGGGGATGAGCAGTTCTTC.

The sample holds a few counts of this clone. Written as DNA, the CDR3 is TGTGCCAGCAGGCAGGGGGCACGGCCCCAGCATTTT. Translation gives CASRQGARPQHF. The chain combines TRBV28 with TRBJ1-5; TRBD1 aligns across 8 bases. This CDR3 comprises 12 residues. Per the germline V gene, CDR1 is MDHEN and CDR2 is SYDVKM. After removal of 6 bases from V and 9 bases from J, the junction contained 4 bases not matched to a gene.

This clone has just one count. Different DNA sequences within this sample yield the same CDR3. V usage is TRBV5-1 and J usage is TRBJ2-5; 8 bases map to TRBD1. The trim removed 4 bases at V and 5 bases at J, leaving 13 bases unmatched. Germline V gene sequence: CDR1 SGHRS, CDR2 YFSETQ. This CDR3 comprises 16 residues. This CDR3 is CASSPRGLAGDETQYF. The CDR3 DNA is TGCGCCAGCAGCCCCAGGGGGCTAGCCGGGGACGAGACCCAGTACTTC.